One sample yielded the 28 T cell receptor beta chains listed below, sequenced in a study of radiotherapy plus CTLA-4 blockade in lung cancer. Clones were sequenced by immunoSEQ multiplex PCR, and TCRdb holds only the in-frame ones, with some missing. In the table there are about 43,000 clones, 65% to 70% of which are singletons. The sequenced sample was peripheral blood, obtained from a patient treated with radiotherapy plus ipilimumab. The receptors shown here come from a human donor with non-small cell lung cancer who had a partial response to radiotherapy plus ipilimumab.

The CDR3 DNA sequence: TGTGCCAGCAGCCCCCAGGGTAACACCATATATTTT. Its protein product is CASSPQGNTIYF. The chain carries TRBV7-9 and TRBJ1-3, with D perhaps matching TRBD1 (5 bases). Looked up from germline, CDR1 is SEHNR and CDR2 is FQNEAQ (reference sequence). V was pared by 5 bases and J by 7 bases, with 9 bases between. The CDR3 runs 12 residues.

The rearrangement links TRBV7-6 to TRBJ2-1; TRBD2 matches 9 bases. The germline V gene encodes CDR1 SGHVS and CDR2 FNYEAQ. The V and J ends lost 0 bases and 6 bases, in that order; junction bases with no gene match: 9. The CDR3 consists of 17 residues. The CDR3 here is CASSLAAGGRGGNEQFF. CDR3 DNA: TGTGCCAGCAGCTTAGCCGCCGGAGGGCGGGGGGGCAATGAGCAGTTCTTC.

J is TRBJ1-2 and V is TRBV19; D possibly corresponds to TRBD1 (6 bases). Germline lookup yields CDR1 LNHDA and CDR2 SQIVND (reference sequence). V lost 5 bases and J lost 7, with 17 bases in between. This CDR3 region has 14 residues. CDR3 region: CASSFEATGTGYTF. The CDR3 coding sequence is TGTGCCAGTAGTTTTGAAGCAACAGGGACTGGCTACACCTTC.

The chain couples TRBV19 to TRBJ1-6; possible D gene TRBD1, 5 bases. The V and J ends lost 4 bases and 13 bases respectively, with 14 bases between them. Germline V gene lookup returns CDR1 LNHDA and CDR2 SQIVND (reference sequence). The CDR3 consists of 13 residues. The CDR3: CASSNPQGWPLHF. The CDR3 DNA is TGTGCCAGTAGTAACCCTCAGGGTTGGCCCCTCCACTTT.

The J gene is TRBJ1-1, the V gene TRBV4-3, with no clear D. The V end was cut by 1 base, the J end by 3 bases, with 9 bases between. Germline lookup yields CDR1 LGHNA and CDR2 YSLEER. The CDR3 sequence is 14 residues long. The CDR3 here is CASSQGREDTEAFF. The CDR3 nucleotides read TGCGCCAGCAGCCAAGGGAGGGAGGACACTGAAGCTTTCTTT.

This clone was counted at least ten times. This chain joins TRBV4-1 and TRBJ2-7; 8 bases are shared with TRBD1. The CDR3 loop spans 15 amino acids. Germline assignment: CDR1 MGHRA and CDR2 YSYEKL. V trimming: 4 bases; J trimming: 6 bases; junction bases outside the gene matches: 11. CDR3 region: CASSPGQGLLSEQYF. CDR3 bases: TGCGCCAGCAGCCCAGGACAGGGTCTTTTATCCGAGCAGTACTTC.

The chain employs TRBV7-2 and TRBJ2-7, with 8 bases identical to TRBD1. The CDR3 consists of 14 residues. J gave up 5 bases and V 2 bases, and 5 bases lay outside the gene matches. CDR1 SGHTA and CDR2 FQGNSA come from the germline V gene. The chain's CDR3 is CASSLYGTGDEQYF. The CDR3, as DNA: TGTGCCAGCAGCTTATATGGGACAGGCGACGAGCAGTACTTC.

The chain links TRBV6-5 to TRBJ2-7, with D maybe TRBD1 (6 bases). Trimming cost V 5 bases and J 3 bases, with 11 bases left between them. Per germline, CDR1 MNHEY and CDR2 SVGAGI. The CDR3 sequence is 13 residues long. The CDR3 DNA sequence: TGTGCCAGCAGTCCTCGAGGGGGCTACGAGCAGTACTTC. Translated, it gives CASSPRGGYEQYF.

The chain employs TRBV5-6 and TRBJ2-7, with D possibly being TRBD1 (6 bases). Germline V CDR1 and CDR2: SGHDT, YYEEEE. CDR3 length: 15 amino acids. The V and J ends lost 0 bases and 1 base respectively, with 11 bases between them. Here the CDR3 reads CASSLVSGASYEQYF. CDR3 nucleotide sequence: TGTGCCAGCAGCTTGGTCTCAGGGGCGTCCTACGAGCAGTACTTC.

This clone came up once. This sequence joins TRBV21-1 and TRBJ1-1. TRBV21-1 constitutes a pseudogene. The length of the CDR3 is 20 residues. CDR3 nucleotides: TGTGCCAGCAGCAAAATTCCATCTTGGAGGGTGTGGAGGAAGAACACTGAAGCTTTCTTT. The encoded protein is CASSKIPSWRVWRKNTEAFF.

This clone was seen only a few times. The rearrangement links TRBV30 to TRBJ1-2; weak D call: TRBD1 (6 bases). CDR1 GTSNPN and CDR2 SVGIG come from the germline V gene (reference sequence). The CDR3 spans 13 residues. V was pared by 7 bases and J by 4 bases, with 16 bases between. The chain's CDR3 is CASNRARGYGYTF. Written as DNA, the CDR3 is TGTGCCTCGAACAGGGCCAGGGGCTATGGCTACACCTTC.

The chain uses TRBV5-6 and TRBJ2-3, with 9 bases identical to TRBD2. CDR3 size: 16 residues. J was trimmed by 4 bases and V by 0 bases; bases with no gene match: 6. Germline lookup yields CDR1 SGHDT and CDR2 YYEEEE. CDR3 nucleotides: TGTGCCAGCAGCTTGGTTGCGGGGGGGCCCTCAGATACGCAGTATTTT. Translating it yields CASSLVAGGPSDTQYF.

CDR3 sequence: CASSGGTSGGNPNTGELFF. The CDR3 bases are TGTGCCAGCAGCGGAGGGACTAGCGGGGGAAACCCGAACACCGGGGAGCTGTTTTTT. J is TRBJ2-2 and V is TRBV9; 14 nucleotides align to TRBD2. The CDR3 runs to 19 residues. Trimming took 3 bases from V and 0 from J; bases not matched to a gene: 7. The germline CDR1 and CDR2 sequences are SGDLS and YYNGEE.

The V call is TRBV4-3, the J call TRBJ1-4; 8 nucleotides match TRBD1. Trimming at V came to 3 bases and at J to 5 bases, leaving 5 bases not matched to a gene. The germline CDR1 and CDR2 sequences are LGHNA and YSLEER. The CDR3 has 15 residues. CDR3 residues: CASSQWTGNNEKLFF. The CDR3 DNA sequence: TGCGCCAGCAGCCAGTGGACAGGGAACAATGAAAAACTGTTTTTT.

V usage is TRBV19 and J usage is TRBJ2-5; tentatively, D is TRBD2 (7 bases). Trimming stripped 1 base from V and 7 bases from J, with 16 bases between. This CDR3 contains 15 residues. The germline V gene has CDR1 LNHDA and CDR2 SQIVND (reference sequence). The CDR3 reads CASSIGGGSGGTQYF. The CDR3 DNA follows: TGTGCCAGTAGTATAGGGGGGGGCTCCGGAGGGACCCAGTACTTC.

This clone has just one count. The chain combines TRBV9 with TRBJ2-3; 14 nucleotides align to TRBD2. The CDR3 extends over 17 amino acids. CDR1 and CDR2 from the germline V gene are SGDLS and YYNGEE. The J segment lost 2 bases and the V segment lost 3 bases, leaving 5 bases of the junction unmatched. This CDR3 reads CASSGLAGGPTTDTQYF. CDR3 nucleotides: TGTGCCAGCAGCGGACTAGCGGGGGGGCCGACCACAGATACGCAGTATTTT. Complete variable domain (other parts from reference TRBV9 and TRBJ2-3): DSGVTQTPKHLITATGQRVTLRCSPRSGDLSVYWYQQSLDQGLQFLIQYYNGEERAKGNILERFSAQQFPDLHSELNLSSLELGDSALYFCASSGLAGGPTTDTQYFGPGTRLTVL.

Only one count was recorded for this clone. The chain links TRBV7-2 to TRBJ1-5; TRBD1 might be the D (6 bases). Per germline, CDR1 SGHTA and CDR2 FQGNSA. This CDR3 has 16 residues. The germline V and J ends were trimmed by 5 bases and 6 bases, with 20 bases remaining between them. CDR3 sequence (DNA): TGTGCCAGCAGCCTAGAGATTCCGACAGGCAGTCAGCCCCAGCATTTT. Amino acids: CASSLEIPTGSQPQHF.

The CDR3 sequence is CASRDSAYEQYF. The CDR3 DNA follows: TGTGCCAGCCGGGATTCGGCATACGAGCAGTACTTC. This chain links TRBV2 with TRBJ2-7, with a possible D match to TRBD2 (5 bases). V lost 8 bases and J lost 4, with 12 bases in between. The CDR3 is made up of 12 amino acids. CDR1 is SNHLY and CDR2 is FYNNEI in the germline V gene.

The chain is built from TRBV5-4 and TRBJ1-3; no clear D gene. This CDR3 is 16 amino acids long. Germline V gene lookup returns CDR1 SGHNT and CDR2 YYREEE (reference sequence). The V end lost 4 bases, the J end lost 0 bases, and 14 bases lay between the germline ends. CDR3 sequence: CASSDIPSHSGNTIYF. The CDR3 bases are TGTGCCAGCAGCGACATTCCAAGCCACTCTGGAAACACCATATATTTT.

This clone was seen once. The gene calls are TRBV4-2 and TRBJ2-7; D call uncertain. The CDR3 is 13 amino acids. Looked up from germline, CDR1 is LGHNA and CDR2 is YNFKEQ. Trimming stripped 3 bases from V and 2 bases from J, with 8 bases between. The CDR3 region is CASSQYFAYEQYF. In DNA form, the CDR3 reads TGTGCCAGCAGCCAGTACTTCGCCTACGAGCAGTACTTC.

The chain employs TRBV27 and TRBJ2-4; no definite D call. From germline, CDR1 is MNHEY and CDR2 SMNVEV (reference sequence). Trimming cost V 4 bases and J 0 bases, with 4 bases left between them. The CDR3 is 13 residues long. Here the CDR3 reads CASSSLAKNIQYF. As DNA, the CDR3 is TGTGCCAGCAGTTCCCTAGCCAAAAACATTCAGTACTTC.

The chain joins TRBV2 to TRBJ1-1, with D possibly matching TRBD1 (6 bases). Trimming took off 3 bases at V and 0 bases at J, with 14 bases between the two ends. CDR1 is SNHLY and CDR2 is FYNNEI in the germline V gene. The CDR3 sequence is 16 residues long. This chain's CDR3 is CASSDGRGNMNTEAFF. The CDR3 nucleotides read TGTGCCAGCAGTGACGGGAGGGGGAACATGAACACTGAAGCTTTCTTT.

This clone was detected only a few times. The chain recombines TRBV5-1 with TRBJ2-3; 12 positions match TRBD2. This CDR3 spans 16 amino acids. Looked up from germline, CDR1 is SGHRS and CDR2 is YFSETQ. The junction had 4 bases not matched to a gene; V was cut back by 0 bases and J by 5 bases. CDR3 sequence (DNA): TGCGCCAGCAGCTTGGCAGGACTAGCGGGAAGAGATACGCAGTATTTT. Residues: CASSLAGLAGRDTQYF.

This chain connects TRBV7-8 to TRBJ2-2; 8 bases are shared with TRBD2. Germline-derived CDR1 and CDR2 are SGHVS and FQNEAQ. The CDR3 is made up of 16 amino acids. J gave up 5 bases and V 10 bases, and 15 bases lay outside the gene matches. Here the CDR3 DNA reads TGTGCCACCACCCCGAGCGGGAGCAGTTTGACCGGGGAGCTGTTTTTT. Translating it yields CATTPSGSSLTGELFF.

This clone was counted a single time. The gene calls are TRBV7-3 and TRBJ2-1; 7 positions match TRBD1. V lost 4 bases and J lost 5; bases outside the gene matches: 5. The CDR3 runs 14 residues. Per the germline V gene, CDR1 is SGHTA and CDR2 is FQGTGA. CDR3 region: CASSSGQHHNEQFF. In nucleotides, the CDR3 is TGTGCCAGCAGCTCGGGACAGCACCACAATGAGCAGTTCTTC. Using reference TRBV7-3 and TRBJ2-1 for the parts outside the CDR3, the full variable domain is GAGVSQTPSNKVTEKGKYVELRCDPISGHTALYWYRQSLGQGPEFLIYFQGTGAADDSGLPNDRFFAVRPEGSVSTLKIQRTERGDSAVYLCASSSGQHHNEQFFGPGTRLTVL.

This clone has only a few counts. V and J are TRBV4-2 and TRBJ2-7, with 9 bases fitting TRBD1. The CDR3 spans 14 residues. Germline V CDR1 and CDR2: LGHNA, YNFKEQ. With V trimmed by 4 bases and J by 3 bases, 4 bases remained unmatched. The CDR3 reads CASSLQGANYEQYF. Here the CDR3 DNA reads TGTGCCAGCAGCCTACAGGGGGCCAACTACGAGCAGTACTTC.

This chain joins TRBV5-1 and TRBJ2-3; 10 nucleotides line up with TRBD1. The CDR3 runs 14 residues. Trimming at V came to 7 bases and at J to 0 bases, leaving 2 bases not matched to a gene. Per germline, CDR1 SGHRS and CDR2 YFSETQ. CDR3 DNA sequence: TGCGCCAGCTGGACAGGGGGTAGCACAGATACGCAGTATTTT. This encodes CASWTGGSTDTQYF. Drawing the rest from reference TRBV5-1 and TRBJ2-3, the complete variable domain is KAGVTQTPRYLIKTRGQQVTLSCSPISGHRSVSWYQQTPGQGLQFLFEYFSETQRNKGNFPGRFSGRQFSNSRSEMNVSTLELGDSALYLCASWTGGSTDTQYFGPGTRLTVL.

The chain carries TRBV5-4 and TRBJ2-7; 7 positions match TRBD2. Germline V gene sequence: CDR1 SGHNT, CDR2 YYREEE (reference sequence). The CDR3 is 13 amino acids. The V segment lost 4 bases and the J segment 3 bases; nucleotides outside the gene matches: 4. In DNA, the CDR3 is TGTGCCAGCAGCCCGTGGGGGGGCTACGAGCAGTACTTC. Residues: CASSPWGGYEQYF. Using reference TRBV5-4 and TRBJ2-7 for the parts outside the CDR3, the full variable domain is ETGVTQSPTHLIKTRGQQVTLRCSSQSGHNTVSWYQQALGQGPQFIFQYYREEENGRGNFPPRFSGLQFPNYSSELNVNALELDDSALYLCASSPWGGYEQYFGPGTRLTVT.